This entry lists 12 T cell receptor beta chains sequenced from one sample in a study of T cell responses to AZD1222 COVID-19 vaccine (dated by TCRdb to about 2021). This specimen's time point label, interpreted: baseline before first vaccination. Receptor amplification or capture employed the immunoSEQ multiplex PCR assay. The clones in this table, taken by TCRdb from immuneACCESS, are in-frame only. Not every clone is retained; where verified, under half of the shortfall comes from an unresolved V gene, and the cause of the rest is unknown. The sample table records fewer than 300,000 clones; 90% to 95% of these occur just once. The ten biggest clones cover 0.5% to 0.65% of the sample. The sequences come from peripheral blood, collected on day 0 of AZD1222 vaccination. These receptor sequences come from an adult in good health.

The gene calls are TRBV6-6 and TRBJ2-7; 9 nucleotides line up with TRBD1. Trimming at V came to 7 bases and at J to 0 bases, leaving 7 bases not matched to a gene. Germline V CDR1 and CDR2: MNHNY, SVGAGI (reference sequence). This CDR3 comprises 15 residues. The CDR3 spells CASIGTGRGSYEQYF. The CDR3 bases are TGTGCCAGCATCGGGACAGGGCGAGGCTCCTACGAGCAGTACTTC.

A single count supports this clone. The chain links TRBV12-3 or TRBV12-4 to TRBJ2-3, with D perhaps matching TRBD1 (6 bases). The CDR3 consists of 12 residues. V was cut by 7 bases and J by 4 bases, with 9 bases left in between. CDR3 coding DNA: TGTGCCAGCACCCCAGGGGCAGATACGCAGTATTTT. This sequence encodes CASTPGADTQYF.

The rearrangement joins TRBV5-1 to TRBJ2-4; perhaps TRBD2 as D (6 bases). V lost 0 bases and J 0 bases, leaving 16 bases between the germline ends. CDR3 size: 18 residues. Germline CDR1 is SGHRS and CDR2 is YFSETQ. The CDR3 loop is CASSLGFGGILAKNIQYF. In DNA, the CDR3 is TGCGCCAGCAGCTTGGGCTTTGGGGGGATTCTAGCCAAAAACATTCAGTACTTC.

The chain carries TRBV7-2 and TRBJ1-1; unclear D gene. Trimming left V 5 bases short and J 3 bases short, with 13 bases between. The CDR3 runs 14 residues. CDR1 SGHTA and CDR2 FQGNSA come from the germline V gene. This CDR3 is CASSPQVIDTEAFF. CDR3 nucleotide sequence: TGTGCCAGCAGCCCCCAAGTGATCGACACTGAAGCTTTCTTT.

V is TRBV2 and J is TRBJ2-5; D gene unclear. Germline-derived CDR1 and CDR2 are SNHLY and FYNNEI. V lost 0 bases and J lost 9, with 2 bases in between. The CDR3 sequence is 10 residues long. The CDR3 region has the DNA TGTGCCAGCAGTGAAGCCTCCCAGTACTTC. This gives the protein CASSEASQYF.

The rearrangement joins TRBV5-1 to TRBJ1-2; 11 bases are shared with TRBD1. The V gene end was trimmed by 4 bases and the J gene end by 7 bases; junction bases not matched to a gene: 6. Germline CDR1 is SGHRS and CDR2 is YFSETQ. The CDR3 runs 14 residues. CDR3 coding DNA: TGCGCCAGCAGCGGGACAGGGGGTGTACTTGGCTACACCTTC. This encodes CASSGTGGVLGYTF.

This clone was seen a few times. This chain joins TRBV6-5 and TRBJ2-4; a possible D gene is TRBD2 (6 bases). Germline CDR1 and CDR2: MNHEY and SVGAGI. V dropped 6 bases and J dropped 0 bases, with 12 bases sitting between them. This CDR3 region has 15 residues. This CDR3 reads CASSPLGGAKNIQYF. The CDR3 DNA reads as TGTGCCAGCAGCCCCTTGGGGGGAGCCAAAAACATTCAGTACTTC.

The chain joins TRBV29-1 to TRBJ1-2, with D unresolved. The CDR3 spans 13 residues. In germline, CDR1 is SQVTM, CDR2 ANQGSEA. The V gene lost 7 bases and the J gene lost 0 bases, with 12 bases spanning the gap. The DNA of the CDR3 is TGCAGCGCCGACAAGGGCGCTAACTATGGCTACACCTTC. It is translated as CSADKGANYGYTF.

V and J are TRBV7-9 and TRBJ1-2, with 8 bases that match TRBD1. Trimming took 5 bases from V and 6 from J; bases not matched to a gene: 8. Germline V lookup: CDR1 SEHNR, CDR2 FQNEAQ (reference sequence). The CDR3 is 14 amino acids. The CDR3 DNA follows: TGTGCCAGCAGCCGGACAGGGAAGGGTGATGGCTACACCTTC. Translation gives CASSRTGKGDGYTF.

The chain links TRBV5-1 to TRBJ2-1; TRBD1 matches at 10 bases. V trimming: 5 bases; J trimming: 9 bases; junction bases outside the gene matches: 5. This CDR3 is 13 amino acids long. CDR1 SGHRS and CDR2 YFSETQ come from the germline V gene. CDR3 nucleotides: TGCGCCAGCAGACGGACAGGGGGATTTGAGCAGTTCTTC. It codes for CASRRTGGFEQFF. Combining the CDR3 with reference TRBV5-1 and TRBJ2-1 gives the whole variable domain KAGVTQTPRYLIKTRGQQVTLSCSPISGHRSVSWYQQTPGQGLQFLFEYFSETQRNKGNFPGRFSGRQFSNSRSEMNVSTLELGDSALYLCASRRTGGFEQFFGPGTRLTVL.

This clone was detected only a few times. The chain uses TRBV4-1 and TRBJ2-7, with 9 bases matching TRBD2. This CDR3 comprises 15 residues. Germline lookup yields CDR1 MGHRA and CDR2 YSYEKL. Unmatched junction bases numbered 13, after V lost 8 bases and J lost 5 bases. The CDR3 region is CASGRVAGGPDEQYF. CDR3 nucleotides: TGCGCCAGCGGCCGGGTGGCGGGAGGGCCCGACGAGCAGTACTTC.

J is TRBJ1-5 and V is TRBV2, with 7 nucleotides matching TRBD1. CDR3 length: 13 residues. From germline, CDR1 is SNHLY and CDR2 FYNNEI. With V trimmed by 3 bases and J by 4 bases, 0 bases remained unmatched. CDR3 sequence (DNA): TGTGCCAGCAGTGACAGGGGGAATCAGCCCCAGCATTTT. This codes for CASSDRGNQPQHF.